These 15 T cell receptor beta chains share one sample of origin, sequenced in a study of blood T cell repertoires in COVID-19. Assay: immunoSEQ multiplex PCR; the TCRdb copy retains only in-frame clones and omits some. Of 200,000 to 250,000 clones detected, approximately 77% appear once; the ten largest clones hold 3% to 4.5%. Input material: peripheral blood. All receptors come from an elderly woman with acute or convalescent COVID-19.

The V and J genes are TRBV3-1 (or the pseudogene TRBV3-2) and TRBJ1-1; D is unclear. Germline V gives CDR1 LGHDT, CDR2 YNNKEL (reference sequence). CDR3 length equals 14 residues. V was trimmed by 1 base and J by 4 bases, leaving 10 bases between them. The CDR3 bases are TGTGCCAGCAGCCAAGTCTTGGGCTCCACTGAAGCTTTCTTT. Translating gives CASSQVLGSTEAFF.

This clone occurred once. Other DNA sequences from this sample encode an identical CDR3 as well. V is TRBV9 and J is TRBJ1-4; 7 bases match TRBD1. J lost 3 bases, V lost 3 bases, and 2 bases had no gene match. The CDR3 sequence is 14 residues long. Germline V CDR1 and CDR2: SGDLS, YYNGEE. The CDR3 here is CASSAQGSNEKLFF. CDR3 sequence (DNA): TGTGCCAGCAGCGCACAGGGGTCTAATGAAAAACTGTTTTTT.

The chain employs TRBV7-2 and TRBJ1-3; D gene ambiguous. This CDR3 contains 16 residues. V lost 1 base and J lost 0, with 10 bases in between. Germline values: CDR1 SGHTA, CDR2 FQGNSA. CDR3 sequence: CASSLVGGNSGNTIYF. CDR3 in DNA: TGTGCCAGCAGCTTAGTCGGCGGGAACTCTGGAAACACCATATATTTT. The whole variable domain, filled in from reference TRBV7-2 and TRBJ1-3, reads GAGVSQSPSNKVTEKGKDVELRCDPISGHTALYWYRQSLGQGLEFLIYFQGNSAPDKSGLPSDRFSAERTGGSVSTLTIQRTQQEDSAVYLCASSLVGGNSGNTIYFGEGSWLTVV.

A single count supports this clone. The chain links TRBV27 to TRBJ1-5; no clear D. CDR3 length equals 14 residues. Germline values: CDR1 MNHEY, CDR2 SMNVEV (reference sequence). Trimming removed 2 bases from V and 8 bases from J, with 13 bases in between. The CDR3 DNA reads TGTGCCAGCAGTTTAGCAGGAGAGGGAGAGCCCCAGCATTTT. Translated: CASSLAGEGEPQHF.

The chain couples TRBV11-2 to TRBJ1-2; maybe TRBD1 (6 bases). CDR3 length equals 14 residues. V lost 2 bases and J 4 bases, leaving 11 bases between the germline ends. Germline V gene sequence: CDR1 SGHAT, CDR2 FQNNGV. Here the CDR3 DNA reads TGTGCCAGCAGCTTAACAGGGACCTCCTATGGCTACACCTTC. Translation gives CASSLTGTSYGYTF.

The chain joins TRBV7-9 to TRBJ2-1; 7 bases are shared with TRBD1. Germline loops: CDR1 SEHNR, CDR2 FQNEAQ (reference sequence). This CDR3 contains 14 residues. V shed 3 bases, J shed 3 bases, and the junction held 2 bases outside the gene matches. CDR3 protein: CASSLGQNYNEQFF. The CDR3 bases are TGTGCCAGCAGCTTGGGACAGAACTACAATGAGCAGTTCTTC.

V is TRBV6-4 and J is TRBJ2-3, with 7 bases aligning to TRBD2. The CDR3 consists of 17 residues. Germline CDR1 is MRHNA and CDR2 is SNTAGT. J lost 11 bases, V lost 0 bases, and 17 bases had no gene match. CDR3 in DNA: TGTGCCAGCAGTGACTCGCCGGCGGGGGTCCAATCTCATGGGCAGTATTTT. Translating it yields CASSDSPAGVQSHGQYF.

This clone was detected only a few times. The V gene is TRBV7-9, the J gene TRBJ1-5, with D uncertain. Germline loops: CDR1 SEHNR, CDR2 FQNEAQ (reference sequence). The CDR3 extends over 12 amino acids. V was cut by 6 bases and J by 0 bases, with 3 bases left in between. The CDR3 nucleotides read TGTGCCAGCAGTTATAGCAATCAGCCCCAGCATTTT. It codes for CASSYSNQPQHF.

The J gene is TRBJ2-7, the V gene TRBV9, with 8 bases that match TRBD1. This CDR3 region has 15 residues. The germline V gene encodes CDR1 SGDLS and CDR2 YYNGEE. J lost 5 bases, V lost 0 bases, and 7 bases had no gene match. The CDR3 DNA reads as TGTGCCAGCAGCGTAGCCCAGGGGGCGCCGGACGAGCAGTACTTC. Its translation: CASSVAQGAPDEQYF.

This sequence joins TRBV18 and TRBJ1-2; 8 nucleotides match TRBD1. The germline gives CDR1 KGHSH, CDR2 LQKENI. The CDR3 extends over 16 amino acids. The V and J ends lost 3 bases and 4 bases, in that order; junction bases with no gene match: 10. CDR3: CASSPSGQGNSYGYTF. Here the CDR3 DNA reads TGTGCCAGCTCACCTTCCGGACAGGGAAACAGCTATGGCTACACCTTC.

The chain is built from TRBV9 and TRBJ1-4; a possible D gene is TRBD1 (6 bases). With 2 bases removed from V and 8 bases from J, the gap between germline ends came to 16 bases. The CDR3 is 15 residues long. The germline V gene has CDR1 SGDLS and CDR2 YYNGEE. CDR3 sequence reads: CASSVSWGLGEKLFF. Written as DNA, the CDR3 is TGTGCCAGCAGCGTTTCTTGGGGGCTTGGAGAAAAACTGTTTTTT.

V usage is TRBV6-6 and J usage is TRBJ1-5; perhaps TRBD1 as D (5 bases). CDR1 and CDR2 from the germline V gene are MNHNY and SVGAGI (reference sequence). The CDR3 spans 13 residues. The V end lost 4 bases, the J end lost 7 bases, and 11 bases lay between the germline ends. The CDR3 sequence is CASSWSGQQPQHF. The CDR3 DNA follows: TGTGCCAGCAGTTGGTCAGGGCAACAGCCCCAGCATTTT.

This clone was recorded once. This chain joins TRBV18 and TRBJ1-4, with 7 bases identical to TRBD1. This CDR3 has 14 amino acids. Looked up from germline, CDR1 is KGHSH and CDR2 is LQKENI. J gave up 7 bases and V 4 bases, and 6 bases lay outside the gene matches. Here the CDR3 DNA reads TGTGCCAGCTCACGGGACAGCTTACCTGAAAAACTGTTTTTT. Translating gives CASSRDSLPEKLFF.

The V call is TRBV7-9, the J call TRBJ1-1; TRBD1 aligns across 7 bases. The junction had 8 bases not matched to a gene; V was cut back by 6 bases and J by 4 bases. CDR1 SEHNR and CDR2 FQNEAQ come from the germline V gene (reference sequence). The CDR3 loop spans 14 amino acids. CDR3 in amino acids: CASRVTGAGTEAFF. CDR3 nucleotides: TGTGCCAGCAGAGTAACAGGGGCTGGCACTGAAGCTTTCTTT.

This clone was seen a handful of times. In DNA form, the CDR3 reads TGCGCCAGCAGCCAAGCGGGACAACTGAACACTGAAGCTTTCTTT. It encodes CASSQAGQLNTEAFF. The V and J genes are TRBV4-1 and TRBJ1-1, with D possibly being TRBD1 (6 bases). The CDR3 totals 15 residues. Germline V gene lookup returns CDR1 MGHRA and CDR2 YSYEKL. Trimming pared 1 base from V and 0 bases from J, leaving 9 bases between.